Sequencing of this TCR beta chain was carried out in a study of blood T cell repertoires in COVID-19. Participants reported their clinical history, and cohort assignment relied on those reports. Profiling relied on immunoSEQ multiplex PCR, and the TCRdb table lists in-frame clones only, not all of them. The sample lists roughly 150,000 clones; about four fifths were seen once. The CDR3 is 14 residues long. The germline CDR1 and CDR2 sequences are KGHSH and LQKENI. J lost 8 bases, V lost 6 bases, and 10 bases had no gene match. This clone showed up just once. This TCR derives from a woman aged 55 to 70 who had recovered from COVID-19. The chain has TRBV18 and TRBJ2-1; TRBD1 aligns across 7 bases. The specimen was PBMCs or T cells enriched from blood (not recorded which). CDR3 loop: CASSRQGLMDEQFF. DNA of the CDR3: TGTGCCAGCTCCAGACAGGGATTGATGGATGAGCAGTTCTTC.